This T cell receptor beta chain derives from a study of cytomegalovirus exposure and HLA in healthy donors. It was with 60 Vbeta and 13 Jbeta primers that the PCR ran. The protocol was immunoSEQ multiplex PCR, while the TCRdb copy is restricted to in-frame clones and leaves out a portion. The table has about 150,000 clones, approximately 77% seen once. The sequence derives from a woman aged 40 to 50 in good health and CMV-seronegative. The material sequenced was PBMCs.

CDR3 residues: CASSLNFEGGYTF. The CDR3 coding sequence is TGTGCCAGCAGCTTAAATTTTGAGGGCGGCTACACCTTC. The rearrangement uses TRBV7-9 and TRBJ1-2; D gene unclear. This CDR3 has 13 residues. Germline CDR1 reads SEHNR; CDR2 reads FQNEAQ (reference sequence). V dropped 2 bases and J dropped 8 bases, with 12 bases sitting between them.